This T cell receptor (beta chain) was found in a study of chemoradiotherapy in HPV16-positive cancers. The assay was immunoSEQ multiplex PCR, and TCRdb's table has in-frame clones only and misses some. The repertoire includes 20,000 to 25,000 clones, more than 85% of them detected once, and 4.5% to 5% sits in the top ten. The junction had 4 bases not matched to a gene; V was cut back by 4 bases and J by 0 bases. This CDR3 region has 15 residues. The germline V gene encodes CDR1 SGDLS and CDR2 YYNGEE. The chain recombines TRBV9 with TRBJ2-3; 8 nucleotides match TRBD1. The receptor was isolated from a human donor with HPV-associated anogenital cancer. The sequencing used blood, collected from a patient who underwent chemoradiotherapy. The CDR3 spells CASSPGQVSTDTQYF. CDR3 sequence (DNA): TGTGCCAGCAGCCCGGGACAGGTTAGCACAGATACGCAGTATTTT. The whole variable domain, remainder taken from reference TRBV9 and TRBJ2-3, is DSGVTQTPKHLITATGQRVTLRCSPRSGDLSVYWYQQSLDQGLQFLIQYYNGEERAKGNILERFSAQQFPDLHSELNLSSLELGDSALYFCASSPGQVSTDTQYFGPGTRLTVL.